Given below is one T cell receptor (beta chain) in context. Its antigen remains unidentified. As part of library construction, unique molecular identifiers were attached to individual cDNA molecules. A single record per CDR3 protein comes from TCRdb applying MiXCR to the 5' RACE reads. The sample contains under 85,000 distinct CDR3 sequences, more than 10% of which appear only once. This CDR3 has 15 amino acids. Per the germline V gene, CDR1 is SGHRS and CDR2 is YFSETQ. The J segment lost 5 bases and the V segment lost 3 bases, leaving 6 bases of the junction unmatched. These data originate in a study of early T cells in non-severe SARS-CoV-2 infection. The wider study: Sequencing of unsorted whole blood was done on bulk RNA, leaving chains unpaired.

Study-level results: VDJdb-based annotation leaned toward anti-spike CD8 responses and missed private and CD4 specificities.

This clonotype was sampled from an adult who was a healthcare worker with PCR-confirmed SARS-CoV-2 infection or an uninfected control (not recorded which). The chain links TRBV5-1 to TRBJ2-1; 9 bases are shared with TRBD1. The sample taken for sequencing was whole blood. The DNA for the CDR3 is TGCGCCAGCAGCTCACAGGGGGCGGGAAACAATGAGCAGTTCTTC. This gives the protein CASSSQGAGNNEQFF.